Shown below are 24 T cell receptor beta chains from a single sample sequenced in a study of cytomegalovirus exposure and HLA in healthy donors. Measured with immunoSEQ multiplex PCR; TCRdb has only the in-frame clones, and not every one. The profile shows some 190,000 clones, 86% of them singletons. The sample was PBMCs. The receptor set was obtained from a woman between 18 and 29 years old in good health and CMV-seronegative.

The CDR3: CASSLQQGRSEQYF. DNA for the CDR3: TGTGCCAGCAGCCTCCAACAGGGTCGGAGCGAGCAGTACTTC. V is TRBV5-4 and J is TRBJ2-7; perhaps TRBD1 as D (6 bases). Trimming pared 4 bases from V and 6 bases from J, leaving 17 bases between. CDR1 and CDR2 from the germline V gene are SGHNT and YYREEE (reference sequence). The CDR3 runs to 14 residues. The whole variable domain, remainder taken from reference TRBV5-4 and TRBJ2-7, is ETGVTQSPTHLIKTRGQQVTLRCSSQSGHNTVSWYQQALGQGPQFIFQYYREEENGRGNFPPRFSGLQFPNYSSELNVNALELDDSALYLCASSLQQGRSEQYFGPGTRLTVT.

The rearrangement links TRBV5-1 to TRBJ2-2; D might be TRBD2 (5 bases). V lost 7 bases to trimming and J lost 5 bases, with 12 bases between them. Germline values: CDR1 SGHRS, CDR2 YFSETQ. This CDR3 spans 13 amino acids. CDR3 nucleotides: TGCGCCAGCGCTCCGGGGAGTACCGGGGAGCTGTTTTTT. Translation gives CASAPGSTGELFF.

The gene calls are TRBV29-1 and TRBJ1-4; a possible D gene is TRBD1 (5 bases). This CDR3 region has 13 residues. V was shortened by 7 bases and J by 8 bases, with 17 bases between the two germline ends. Germline lookup yields CDR1 SQVTM and CDR2 ANQGSEA. The CDR3 spells CSAGGILDEKLFF. CDR3 coding DNA: TGCAGCGCCGGGGGGATTTTAGACGAAAAACTGTTTTTT.

The chain links TRBV5-3 to TRBJ1-6; D remains unclear. TRBV5-3 is an ORF, with its function uncertain. This CDR3 comprises 16 residues. V was cut by 1 base and J by 8 bases, with 16 bases left in between. CDR3 sequence: CARSLHRHRDYSPLHF. The CDR3 coding sequence is TGTGCCAGAAGCTTGCATAGGCACAGAGATTATTCACCCCTCCACTTT.

The genes are TRBV5-4 and TRBJ1-1; possibly TRBD1 for D (5 bases). Per the germline V gene, CDR1 is SGHNT and CDR2 is YYREEE (reference sequence). V was shortened by 0 bases and J by 3 bases, with 15 bases between the two germline ends. This CDR3 has 16 residues. CDR3 sequence (DNA): TGTGCCAGCAGCTTGGGATTGTACGGGGGGGACACTGAAGCTTTCTTT. It codes for CASSLGLYGGDTEAFF.

V and J are TRBV2 and TRBJ2-4; 7 nucleotides align to TRBD1. Germline trimming cut 4 bases from V and 0 bases from J; bases unmatched to any gene: 15. There are 19 residues in the CDR3. CDR1 and CDR2 (germline): SNHLY, FYNNEI. CDR3 in amino acids: CASSAGQGDIGLAKNIQYF. CDR3 DNA sequence: TGTGCCAGCAGTGCGGGCCAGGGGGATATAGGACTAGCCAAAAACATTCAGTACTTC.

The chain is built from TRBV5-6 and TRBJ1-2; D is unclear. V was shortened by 4 bases and J by 8 bases, with 21 bases between the two germline ends. The germline V gene has CDR1 SGHDT and CDR2 YYEEEE. This CDR3 comprises 15 residues. The DNA for the CDR3 is TGTGCCAGCAGCGGGCTGACGATACGCCTTTTGGGCTACACCTTC. Its translation is CASSGLTIRLLGYTF.

V usage is TRBV7-8 and J usage is TRBJ1-1; 11 positions match TRBD1. V shed 5 bases, J shed 4 bases, and the junction held 3 bases outside the gene matches. CDR3 length: 14 amino acids. Germline assignment: CDR1 SGHVS and CDR2 FQNEAQ. The CDR3 DNA reads as TGTGCCAGCAGCCACGGACAGGGGGCCACTGAAGCTTTCTTT. The encoded protein is CASSHGQGATEAFF.

The gene calls are TRBV6-1 and TRBJ2-7; 7 bases match TRBD1. J lost 7 bases, V lost 7 bases, and 10 bases had no gene match. Germline lookup yields CDR1 MNHNS and CDR2 SASEGT. The CDR3 is 13 residues long. CDR3 loop: CASKETGVGEQYF. As DNA, the CDR3 is TGTGCCAGCAAGGAAACAGGGGTGGGGGAGCAGTACTTC.

This rearrangement joins TRBV6-1 to TRBJ2-3; TRBD1 agrees at 8 bases. Germline V gives CDR1 MNHNS, CDR2 SASEGT. V was clipped by 9 bases and J by 3 bases; unmatched bases: 11. The CDR3 extends over 15 amino acids. In DNA, the CDR3 is TGTGCCAGGGGTATCAGGGGGCAGGGTACAGATACGCAGTATTTT. Translating gives CARGIRGQGTDTQYF.

The rearrangement links TRBV29-1 to TRBJ2-7, with TRBD2 matching 7 bases. V was pared by 4 bases and J by 2 bases, with 5 bases of the junction left unmatched. CDR3 length: 13 amino acids. Germline V CDR1 and CDR2: SQVTM, ANQGSEA. CDR3 protein: CSVAGEGTYEQYF. DNA of the CDR3: TGCAGCGTTGCCGGGGAGGGAACCTACGAGCAGTACTTC.

This chain connects TRBV6-5 to TRBJ1-2; 8 nucleotides line up with TRBD1. The CDR3 consists of 15 residues. Germline CDR1 is MNHEY and CDR2 is SVGAGI. J gave up 3 bases and V 0 bases, and 3 bases lay outside the gene matches. The CDR3 sequence: CASSYSAGGYYGYTF. In DNA form, the CDR3 reads TGTGCCAGCAGTTACTCGGCAGGGGGCTACTATGGCTACACCTTC.

This clone was counted a few times. The junction shows a germline mismatch at one end, possibly a read error. This chain connects TRBV6-6 to TRBJ1-1; the D gene is possibly TRBD1 (6 bases). The CDR3 has 15 amino acids. Germline CDR1 MNHNY, CDR2 SVGAGI (reference sequence). The CDR3 DNA follows: TGTGCCAGCAGTTACTCCCCAGGGGTGAACGCTGAAGCTTTCTTT. This sequence encodes CASSYSPGVNAEAFF.

This chain uses TRBV28 with TRBJ2-7, with 9 positions matching TRBD2. This CDR3 has 17 amino acids. Germline V lookup: CDR1 MDHEN, CDR2 SYDVKM. The V gene end was trimmed by 6 bases and the J gene end by 7 bases; junction bases not matched to a gene: 19. The CDR3 protein is CASSPPGGSSGRREQYF. CDR3 bases: TGTGCCAGCAGCCCTCCTGGAGGGAGTAGCGGGAGAAGGGAGCAGTACTTC.

The chain links TRBV18 to TRBJ2-7; the D gene is possibly TRBD1 (5 bases). The CDR3 consists of 14 residues. Germline CDR1 KGHSH, CDR2 LQKENI. Trimming left V 0 bases short and J 2 bases short, with 8 bases between. The CDR3 coding sequence is TGTGCCAGCTCACCACCTATGACAGCCTACGAGCAGTACTTC. It yields the protein CASSPPMTAYEQYF.

The chain recombines TRBV5-4 with TRBJ2-1; 11 bases agree with TRBD2. V shed 0 bases and J 4 bases; nucleotides not matched to a gene: 3. Per the germline V gene, CDR1 is SGHNT and CDR2 is YYREEE (reference sequence). This CDR3 region has 16 residues. In DNA form, the CDR3 reads TGTGCCAGCAGCTTGGCGGGGACTAGCGGATACAATGAGCAGTTCTTC. This gives the protein CASSLAGTSGYNEQFF. Complete variable domain (other parts from reference TRBV5-4 and TRBJ2-1): ETGVTQSPTHLIKTRGQQVTLRCSSQSGHNTVSWYQQALGQGPQFIFQYYREEENGRGNFPPRFSGLQFPNYSSELNVNALELDDSALYLCASSLAGTSGYNEQFFGPGTRLTVL.

The chain has TRBV4-2 and TRBJ2-3; 8 positions match TRBD1. Germline-derived CDR1 and CDR2 are LGHNA and YNFKEQ. Trimming cost V 3 bases and J 6 bases; bases outside gene matches: 17. The CDR3 contains 18 residues. The CDR3: CASSHPREAGGGGDTQYF. The CDR3 DNA is TGTGCCAGCAGCCACCCGAGGGAGGCAGGGGGCGGTGGGGATACGCAGTATTTT.

The CDR3, as DNA: TGTGCCAGCAGCGTAGGACCTGGACAGGGAGGTTATAGCAATCAGCCCCAGCATTTT. The encoded protein is CASSVGPGQGGYSNQPQHF. This chain uses TRBV9 with TRBJ1-5; 8 bases match TRBD1. The trim removed 0 bases at V and 0 bases at J, leaving 11 bases unmatched. CDR1 and CDR2 (germline): SGDLS, YYNGEE. The CDR3 has 19 residues.

This clone occurred a few times. The rearrangement links TRBV19 to TRBJ1-1, with 10 bases that match TRBD1. CDR3 length equals 17 residues. Germline V lookup: CDR1 LNHDA, CDR2 SQIVND (reference sequence). V trimming: 4 bases; J trimming: 1 base; junction bases outside the gene matches: 9. The CDR3 spells CASSRTGGLSKNTEAFF. The CDR3 DNA reads TGTGCCAGTAGTAGGACAGGGGGTCTGTCGAAGAACACTGAAGCTTTCTTT. The complete variable domain, with remaining parts taken from reference TRBV19 and TRBJ1-1, reads DGGITQSPKYLFRKEGQNVTLSCEQNLNHDAMYWYRQDPGQGLRLIYYSQIVNDFQKGDIAEGYSVSREKKESFPLTVTSAQKNPTAFYLCASSRTGGLSKNTEAFFGQGTRLTVV.

This clone was counted once. V usage is TRBV28 and J usage is TRBJ2-4; 7 nucleotides match TRBD1. The germline gives CDR1 MDHEN, CDR2 SYDVKM. This CDR3 has 14 amino acids. Losses at the gene ends were 5 bases for V and 4 bases for J; bases not matched to a gene: 5. CDR3 sequence (DNA): TGTGCCAGCAGTCCCGGGACAGTTAAAAACATTCAGTACTTC. The encoded protein is CASSPGTVKNIQYF.

The chain joins TRBV4-2 to TRBJ1-2; TRBD1 matches at 8 bases. The ends lost 5 bases at V and 2 bases at J; junction bases unmatched: 7. This CDR3 comprises 15 residues. Germline V gene lookup returns CDR1 LGHNA and CDR2 YNFKEQ. CDR3 sequence: CASSKDRASNYGYTF. For the CDR3, the DNA is TGTGCCAGCAGCAAGGACAGGGCGTCAAACTATGGCTACACCTTC.

The chain has TRBV19 and TRBJ2-7; 12 bases agree with TRBD2. The CDR3 extends over 16 amino acids. The germline gives CDR1 LNHDA, CDR2 SQIVND (reference sequence). V lost 3 bases, J lost 2 bases, and 5 bases stayed unmatched. For the CDR3, the DNA is TGTGCCAGTAGTATGGAGCTAGCGGGGGGGACCTACGAGCAGTACTTC. It is translated as CASSMELAGGTYEQYF.

The chain carries TRBV20-1 and TRBJ2-4; D not resolved. V shed 5 bases and J shed 6 bases, with 5 bases lying between them. The CDR3 consists of 10 residues. CDR1 and CDR2 from the germline V gene are DFQATT and SNEGSKA (reference sequence). The CDR3 coding sequence is TGCAGTGCTGTTCTAAACATTCAGTACTTC. This codes for CSAVLNIQYF.

The chain links TRBV7-9 to TRBJ1-5; D gene unclear. V was shortened by 5 bases and J by 9 bases, with 14 bases between the two germline ends. The CDR3 has 13 amino acids. CDR1 is SEHNR and CDR2 is FQNEAQ in the germline V gene (reference sequence). CDR3 protein: CASSDENAGPQHF. The CDR3 region has the DNA TGTGCCAGCAGCGATGAAAACGCAGGGCCCCAGCATTTT.